The 17 T cell receptor beta chains listed next were all sequenced from one sample in a study of cytomegalovirus exposure and HLA in healthy donors. The PCR had 60 Vbeta and 13 Jbeta primers. Measured with immunoSEQ multiplex PCR; TCRdb has only the in-frame clones, and not every one. The table has some 210,000 clones, around 86% seen once; the top ten hold roughly 10%. Sequencing was done on a sample of PBMCs. The receptor source for this set is a woman between 50 and 59 years old in good health and CMV-seropositive.

J is TRBJ1-1 and V is TRBV10-3; 7 bases are shared with TRBD1. Germline trimming cut 6 bases from V and 10 bases from J; bases unmatched to any gene: 11. The CDR3 has 13 amino acids. Germline loops: CDR1 ENHRY, CDR2 SYGVKD. The CDR3 region is CAISPDRESGAFF. For the CDR3, the DNA is TGTGCCATCAGCCCTGACAGGGAGTCAGGAGCTTTCTTT.

This rearrangement joins TRBV6-1 to TRBJ2-3; tentatively, D is TRBD2 (5 bases). Trimming left V 2 bases short and J 0 bases short, with 15 bases between. The CDR3 length is 17 residues. CDR1 is MNHNS, CDR2 SASEGT, per germline. The CDR3 sequence is CASSESRGLRSTDTQYF. CDR3 coding DNA: TGTGCCAGCAGTGAATCCCGCGGGTTGCGGAGCACAGATACGCAGTATTTT.

This chain joins TRBV29-1 and TRBJ1-2; D perhaps matches TRBD1 (6 bases). Germline loops: CDR1 SQVTM, CDR2 ANQGSEA. Deletions cut 5 bases from V and 8 bases from J, with 15 bases between. The CDR3 is 12 residues long. The CDR3 region is CSVRTELVGYTF. CDR3 DNA: TGCAGCGTTAGGACAGAATTAGTCGGCTACACCTTC. Based on the CDR3 plus reference TRBV29-1 and TRBJ1-2, the full variable domain is SAVISQKPSRDICQRGTSLTIQCQVDSQVTMMFWYRQQPGQSLTLIATANQGSEATYESGFVIDKFPISRPNLTFSTLTVSNMSPEDSSIYLCSVRTELVGYTFGSGTRLTVV.

This sequence joins TRBV25-1 and TRBJ1-5, with 8 bases identical to TRBD1. The CDR3 is made up of 15 amino acids. V was clipped by 1 base and J by 4 bases; unmatched bases: 3. Germline-derived CDR1 and CDR2 are MGHDK and SYGVNS. CDR3 sequence reads: CASSELGTGNQPQHF. The CDR3 DNA reads TGTGCCAGCAGTGAATTGGGGACAGGAAATCAGCCCCAGCATTTT.

The table lists this clone with many counts. The V gene is TRBV7-8, the J gene TRBJ2-5; 9 nucleotides match TRBD2. Trimming removed 4 bases from V and 4 bases from J; junction bases left unmatched: 13. Per the germline V gene, CDR1 is SGHVS and CDR2 is FQNEAQ. The CDR3 totals 17 residues. The CDR3 is CASSSNQPGLAGETQYF. In nucleotides, the CDR3 is TGTGCCAGCAGCTCGAATCAACCGGGACTAGCTGGAGAGACCCAGTACTTC.

The table lists this clone with a few counts. The chain is built from TRBV10-3 and TRBJ2-7; 10 nucleotides match TRBD1. CDR1 is ENHRY and CDR2 is SYGVKD in the germline V gene. The CDR3 spans 15 residues. V shed 8 bases and J 1 base; nucleotides not matched to a gene: 8. CDR3 coding DNA: TGTGCCATCGGGACGCCGGGACAGGGGTCCTACGAGCAGTACTTC. Translation: CAIGTPGQGSYEQYF.

This clone showed up just a few times. The chain couples TRBV7-2 to TRBJ1-1; tentative D call: TRBD1 (6 bases). The CDR3 covers 14 residues. Trimming shortened V by 5 bases and J by 10 bases, and 20 bases separated the two germline ends. In germline, CDR1 is SGHTA, CDR2 FQGNSA. CDR3 protein: CASSVKGTSGVAFF. The CDR3 DNA reads as TGTGCCAGCAGCGTCAAAGGGACAAGCGGTGTAGCTTTCTTT.

The CDR3, as DNA: TGCGCCAGCAGCTTGGACTGGAGGGATCAAGAGACCCAGTACTTC. Protein product: CASSLDWRDQETQYF. The chain has TRBV5-1 and TRBJ2-5, with TRBD2 as a possible D gene (6 bases). CDR1 and CDR2 from the germline V gene are SGHRS and YFSETQ. This CDR3 comprises 15 residues. The V end lost 0 bases, the J end lost 2 bases, and 11 bases lay between the germline ends.

This clone was counted between two and nine times. The CDR3 loop reads CASSQEGAGDYGYTF. CDR3 bases: TGTGCCAGCAGCCAAGAAGGGGCAGGTGACTATGGCTACACCTTC. This chain uses TRBV4-2 with TRBJ1-2, with D possibly being TRBD1 (5 bases). CDR3 length: 15 residues. The germline gives CDR1 LGHNA, CDR2 YNFKEQ. V was shortened by 0 bases and J by 3 bases, with 11 bases between the two germline ends.

V is TRBV5-4 and J is TRBJ1-1; weak D call: TRBD1 (6 bases). V lost 0 bases to trimming and J lost 1 base, with 13 bases between them. Per germline, CDR1 SGHNT and CDR2 YYREEE (reference sequence). This CDR3 is 16 amino acids long. The CDR3 is CASSLAMRGPNTEAFF. Here the CDR3 DNA reads TGTGCCAGCAGCTTGGCCATGCGGGGGCCGAACACTGAAGCTTTCTTT.

CDR3 amino acids: CASSLDLPQGADTEAFF. The DNA of the CDR3 is TGCGCCAGCAGCTTGGACTTACCACAGGGCGCGGACACTGAAGCTTTCTTT. The chain combines TRBV5-1 with TRBJ1-1; tentatively, D is TRBD1 (6 bases). Trimming stripped 0 bases from V and 3 bases from J, with 18 bases between. CDR3 length equals 17 residues. The germline V gene has CDR1 SGHRS and CDR2 YFSETQ.

The V and J genes are TRBV29-1 and TRBJ2-3, with D hard to call. Deletions cut 7 bases from V and 2 bases from J, with 7 bases between. The CDR3 loop spans 11 amino acids. Germline CDR1 reads SQVTM; CDR2 reads ANQGSEA. CDR3 sequence reads: CSALLTDTQYF. CDR3 bases: TGCAGCGCCCTTCTCACAGATACGCAGTATTTT.

This chain links TRBV18 with TRBJ1-2; 7 nucleotides line up with TRBD1. This CDR3 has 14 amino acids. The germline gives CDR1 KGHSH, CDR2 LQKENI. With 2 bases clipped from V and 7 bases from J, the junction kept 7 bases outside the gene matches. CDR3 protein: CASSPDRAAVGYTF. CDR3 in DNA: TGTGCCAGCTCACCAGACAGGGCTGCGGTTGGCTACACCTTC.

The J gene is TRBJ1-2, the V gene TRBV4-3, with D perhaps matching TRBD1 (6 bases). Germline values: CDR1 LGHNA, CDR2 YSLEER. The CDR3 runs to 16 residues. Trimming stripped 0 bases from V and 7 bases from J, with 18 bases between. This chain's CDR3 is CASSQDLGQGYSGYTF. DNA of the CDR3: TGCGCCAGCAGCCAAGATTTAGGCCAGGGGTATTCTGGCTACACCTTC.

The J gene is TRBJ2-7, the V gene TRBV27; the D gene is possibly TRBD2 (5 bases). The germline CDR1 and CDR2 sequences are MNHEY and SMNVEV (reference sequence). CDR3 length: 14 amino acids. Trimming took 3 bases from V and 0 from J, leaving 9 bases between them. The CDR3 region has the DNA TGTGCCAGCAGTTTTCTGGGGAGCTCCTACGAGCAGTACTTC. Its protein is CASSFLGSSYEQYF.

J is TRBJ1-2 and V is TRBV7-2; the match to TRBD1 covers 10 bases. Germline V gives CDR1 SGHTA, CDR2 FQGNSA. The V segment lost 5 bases and the J segment 5 bases; nucleotides outside the gene matches: 8. The CDR3 has 15 residues. CDR3 loop: CASSPRTGGPYGYTF. Here the CDR3 DNA reads TGTGCCAGCAGCCCGCGGACAGGGGGACCTTATGGCTACACCTTC. The whole variable domain, filled in from reference TRBV7-2 and TRBJ1-2, reads GAGVSQSPSNKVTEKGKDVELRCDPISGHTALYWYRQSLGQGLEFLIYFQGNSAPDKSGLPSDRFSAERTGGSVSTLTIQRTQQEDSAVYLCASSPRTGGPYGYTFGSGTRLTVV.

The chain uses TRBV2 and TRBJ2-2, with 7 bases identical to TRBD1. Germline CDR1 SNHLY, CDR2 FYNNEI. CDR3 length equals 14 residues. Germline trimming cut 8 bases from V and 4 bases from J; bases unmatched to any gene: 7. As DNA, the CDR3 is TGTGCCAGCTGTGGACAGGCTAGCACCGGGGAGCTGTTTTTT. Protein product: CASCGQASTGELFF.